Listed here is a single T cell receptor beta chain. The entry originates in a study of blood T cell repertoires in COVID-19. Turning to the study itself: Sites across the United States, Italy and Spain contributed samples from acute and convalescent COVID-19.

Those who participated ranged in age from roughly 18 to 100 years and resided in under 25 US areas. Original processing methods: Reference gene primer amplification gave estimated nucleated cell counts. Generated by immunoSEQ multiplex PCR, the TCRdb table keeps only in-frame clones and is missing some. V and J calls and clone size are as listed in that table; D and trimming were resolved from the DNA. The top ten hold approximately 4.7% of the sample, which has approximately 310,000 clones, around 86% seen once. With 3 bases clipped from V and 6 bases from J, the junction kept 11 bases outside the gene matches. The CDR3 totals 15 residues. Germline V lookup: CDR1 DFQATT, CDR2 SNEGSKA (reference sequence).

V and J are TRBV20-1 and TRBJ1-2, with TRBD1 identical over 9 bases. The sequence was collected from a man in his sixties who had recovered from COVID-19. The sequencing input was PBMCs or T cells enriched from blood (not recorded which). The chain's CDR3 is CSASPATGGWDGYTF. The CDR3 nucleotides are TGCAGTGCTAGTCCGGCTACAGGGGGCTGGGATGGCTACACCTTC.